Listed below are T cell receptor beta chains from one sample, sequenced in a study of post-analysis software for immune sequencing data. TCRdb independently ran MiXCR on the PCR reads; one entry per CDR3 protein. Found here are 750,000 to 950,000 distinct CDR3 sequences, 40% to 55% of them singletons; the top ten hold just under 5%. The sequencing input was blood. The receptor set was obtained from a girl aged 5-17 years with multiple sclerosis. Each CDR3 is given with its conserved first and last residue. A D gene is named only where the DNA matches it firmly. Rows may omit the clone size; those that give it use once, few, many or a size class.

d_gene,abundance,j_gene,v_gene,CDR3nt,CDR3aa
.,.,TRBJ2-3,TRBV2,TGTGCCAGCAGTGCTCAGTCAGATACGCAGTATTTT,CASSAQSDTQYF
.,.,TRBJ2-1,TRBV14,TGTGCCAGCAGCCTGTCCCGGGATACCTCCTACAATGAGCAGTTCTTC,CASSLSRDTSYNEQFF
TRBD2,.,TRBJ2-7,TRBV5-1,TGCGCCAGCAGCCGGAGTAGCGGGAGCTCCTACGAGCAGTACTTC,CASSRSSGSSYEQYF
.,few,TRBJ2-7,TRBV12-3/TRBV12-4,TGTGCCAGCAGTGCTTTAGCGGAATCGTTTGCCTACGAGCAGTACTTC,CASSALAESFAYEQYF
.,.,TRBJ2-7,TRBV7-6,TGTGCCCTTAGGGTTTGGGCGTTGATCGTCTACGAGCAGTACTTC,CALRVWALIVYEQYF
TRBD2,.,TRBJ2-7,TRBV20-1,TGCAGTGCTAGAAAAGCGGGAGGATTGATCGAGCAGTACTTC,CSARKAGGLIEQYF
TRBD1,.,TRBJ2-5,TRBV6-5,TGTGCCAGCAGTTACTCGACCCCCAGGGGGGAGACCCAGTACTTC,CASSYSTPRGETQYF
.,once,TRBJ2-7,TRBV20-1,TGCAGTGCTAGAGAGTCAGGAAACTACGAGCAGTACTTC,CSARESGNYEQYF
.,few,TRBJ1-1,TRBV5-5,TGTGCCAGCAGCTTGGCGGGAGAGTACACTGAAGCTTTCTTT,CASSLAGEYTEAFF
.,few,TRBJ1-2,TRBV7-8,TGTGCCAGCAGCCTGTACACTAACTATGGCTACACCTTC,CASSLYTNYGYTF
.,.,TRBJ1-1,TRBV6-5,TGTGCCAGCAGTTCACTCATTACGACTGAAGCTTTCTTT,CASSSLITTEAFF
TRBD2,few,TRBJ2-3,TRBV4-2,TGTGCCAGCAGCCCCCGGACTAGCGGGAGGGCCGATATACCCGCAGATACGCAGTATTTT,CASSPRTSGRADIPADTQYF
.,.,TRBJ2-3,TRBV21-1,TGTGCCAGCAGCAACGCGACATCCACAGATACGCAGTATTTT,CASSNATSTDTQYF
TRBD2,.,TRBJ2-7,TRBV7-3,TGTGCCAGCAGCCCGAAGCGGGAGAGGTACGAGCAGTACTTC,CASSPKRERYEQYF
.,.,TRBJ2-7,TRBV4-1,TGCGCCAGCAGCCAAGAAAGGTCCTACGAGCAGTACTTC,CASSQERSYEQYF
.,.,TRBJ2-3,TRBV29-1,TGCAGCGCCGGCGGGGCCTTAACAGATACGCAGTATTTT,CSAGGALTDTQYF
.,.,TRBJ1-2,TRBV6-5,TGTGCCAGCAGTTCTTGGACTGCAGATGGCTACACCTTC,CASSSWTADGYTF
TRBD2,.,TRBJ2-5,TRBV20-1,TGCAGTGCTAGAGGGACTAGCCAAGAGACCCAGTACTTC,CSARGTSQETQYF
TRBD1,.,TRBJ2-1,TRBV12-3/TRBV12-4,TGTGCCAGCACAGGGGGCCGGGAACGGGCTCACAATGAGCAGTTCTTC,CASTGGRERAHNEQFF
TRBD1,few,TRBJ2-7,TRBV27,TGTGCCAGCAGTTTATCTTTGGGGGGACAGGGAGACTACGAGCAGTACTTC,CASSLSLGGQGDYEQYF
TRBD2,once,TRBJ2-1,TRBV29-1,TGCAGCGTCGGAGGACTAGCGGGAGGGCCTACGAATGAGCAGTTCTTC,CSVGGLAGGPTNEQFF
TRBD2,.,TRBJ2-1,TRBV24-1,TGTGCCACCCTACTCCCCCGGGGGGATGAGCAGTTCTTC,CATLLPRGDEQFF
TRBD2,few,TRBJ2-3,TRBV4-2,TGTGCCAGCAGCCCTTCGACTAGCGGGAGCTCGCGCACAGATGCGCAGTATTTT,CASSPSTSGSSRTDAQYF
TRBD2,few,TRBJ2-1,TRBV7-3,TGTGCCAGCAGCTTAGGGGTCCTAGCGGGAGGGCCGCATGAGCAGTTCTTC,CASSLGVLAGGPHEQFF
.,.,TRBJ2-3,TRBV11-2,TGTGCCAGCAGCCGCGACAGGAATACGCAGTATTTT,CASSRDRNTQYF
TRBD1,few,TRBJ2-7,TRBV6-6,TGTGCCAGCAGTCACGGACAGGGCTCCTACGAGCAGTACTTC,CASSHGQGSYEQYF
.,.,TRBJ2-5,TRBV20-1,TGCAGTGCTAGCACAGGACGACAAGAGACCCAGTACTTC,CSASTGRQETQYF
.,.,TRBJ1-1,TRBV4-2,TGTGCCAGCAGCCCAGTGGGGGGCTCGGGGGACACTGAAGCTTTCTTT,CASSPVGGSGDTEAFF
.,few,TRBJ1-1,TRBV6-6,TGTGCCAGCAGCACCCGACAAAACACTGAAGCTTTCTTT,CASSTRQNTEAFF
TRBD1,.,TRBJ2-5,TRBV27,TGTGCCAGCAGTCCCACTTCCCCTCTTGGACAGGGAACAGGGGAGACCCAGTACTTC,CASSPTSPLGQGTGETQYF
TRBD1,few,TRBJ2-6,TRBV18,TGTGCCAGCTCACCGTCAGGGGGCGTTTCTGGGGCCAACGTCCTGACTTTC,CASSPSGGVSGANVLTF
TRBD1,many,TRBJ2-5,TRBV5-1,TGCGCCAGCAGCTACAGGGGGCGACGGGAGTTGGAGACCCAGTACTTC,CASSYRGRRELETQYF
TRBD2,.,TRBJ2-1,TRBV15,TGTGCCACCAGCAGAGAACTAGCGGACCATGAGCAGTTCTTC,CATSRELADHEQFF
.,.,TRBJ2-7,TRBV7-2,TGTGCCAGCAGCTTAGGAGGGAGTAAAAGCTCCTACGAGCAGTACTTC,CASSLGGSKSSYEQYF
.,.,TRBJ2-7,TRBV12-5,TGTGCTAGTGGTTTGGGACCCCTCACCGGGTACGAGCAGTACTTC,CASGLGPLTGYEQYF
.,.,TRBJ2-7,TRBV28,TGTGCCAGCAGTTTCTTCGGGACCCCTCCTCCCGAGCAGTACTTC,CASSFFGTPPPEQYF
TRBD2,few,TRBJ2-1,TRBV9,TGTGCCAGCAGCTCTGCTAGCGGCTCACCCTACAATGAGCAGTTCTTC,CASSSASGSPYNEQFF
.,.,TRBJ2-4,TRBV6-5,TGTGCCAGCGCGGGACAGTCCAAAAACATTCAGTACTTC,CASAGQSKNIQYF
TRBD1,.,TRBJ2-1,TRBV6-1,TGTGCCAGCAGTGCGTTAACAGGGGGCGAAGGGGATGAGCAGTTCTTC,CASSALTGGEGDEQFF
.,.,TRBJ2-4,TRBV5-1,TGCGCCAGCAGCCCAAGCATAGCCAAAAACATTCAGTACTTC,CASSPSIAKNIQYF
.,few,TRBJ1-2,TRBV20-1,TGCAGTGCTAGAACAGGGTTGTTCGCCTATGGCTACACCTTC,CSARTGLFAYGYTF
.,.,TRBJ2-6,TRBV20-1,TGCAGTGCTAGAGATCGGGCAGAAACTGGGGCCAACGTCCTGACTTTC,CSARDRAETGANVLTF
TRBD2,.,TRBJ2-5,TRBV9,TGTGCCAGCAGCGTAGCCCCGGATATAACTGGGGGGGAGGTGTACTTC,CASSVAPDITGGEVYF
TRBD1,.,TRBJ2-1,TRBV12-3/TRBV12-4,TGTGCCAGCACTTGGACAGGGCTAAATGAGCAGTTCTTC,CASTWTGLNEQFF